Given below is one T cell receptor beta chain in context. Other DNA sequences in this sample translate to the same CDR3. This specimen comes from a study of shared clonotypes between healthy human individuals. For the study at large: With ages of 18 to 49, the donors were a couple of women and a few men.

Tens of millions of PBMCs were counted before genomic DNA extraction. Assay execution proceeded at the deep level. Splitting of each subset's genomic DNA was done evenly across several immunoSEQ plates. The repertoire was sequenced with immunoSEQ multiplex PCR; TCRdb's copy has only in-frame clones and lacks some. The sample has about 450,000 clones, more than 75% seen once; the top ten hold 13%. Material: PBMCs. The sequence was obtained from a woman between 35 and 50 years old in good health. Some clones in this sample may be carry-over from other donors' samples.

Here the CDR3 reads CASSPGEETQYF. CDR3 in DNA: TGTGCCAGCTCACCGGGAGAAGAGACCCAGTACTTC. V usage is TRBV18 and J usage is TRBJ2-5; D may be TRBD2 (5 bases). This CDR3 region has 12 residues. CDR1 KGHSH and CDR2 LQKENI come from the germline V gene. With 3 bases removed from V and 3 bases from J, the gap between germline ends came to 5 bases.